The 27 T cell receptor beta chains below were found in one sample sequenced in a study of T cell repertoires in cytomegalovirus infection. TCRdb reprocessed the reads via MiXCR and lists one record per CDR3 protein. The table lists roughly 280,000 distinct CDR3 sequences, roughly 15% of them singletons. Sequencing was performed on PBMCs. These receptors were obtained from a human donor in good health (CMV status not recorded). Some clones in this sample may be carry-over from other donors' samples.

This clonotype has only a few counts. The chain's CDR3 is CASSSGAERGSEQYF. DNA of the CDR3: TGTGCCAGCAGCTCCGGCGCGGAGCGGGGGTCTGAGCAGTACTTC. The chain links TRBV11-2 to TRBJ2-7; 8 positions agree with TRBD2. V shed 4 bases, J shed 7 bases, and the junction held 12 bases outside the gene matches. The length of the CDR3 is 15 residues. Germline loops: CDR1 SGHAT, CDR2 FQNNGV.

The rearrangement uses TRBV12-3 or TRBV12-4 and TRBJ1-2; 8 bases align to TRBD1. The CDR3 covers 16 residues. The V and J ends lost 4 bases and 5 bases, in that order; junction bases with no gene match: 12. The CDR3: CASSSAALGTGYGYTF. The CDR3 DNA is TGTGCCAGCAGTTCCGCCGCCCTAGGGACAGGTTATGGCTACACCTTC.

This clonotype was detected many times. The genes are TRBV7-2 and TRBJ2-4; 7 positions agree with TRBD2. The germline gives CDR1 SGHTA, CDR2 FQGNSA. The ends lost 3 bases at V and 7 bases at J; junction bases unmatched: 9. The CDR3 sequence is 15 residues long. The CDR3 loop reads CASSLGGDPTNIQYF. CDR3 sequence (DNA): TGTGCCAGCAGCTTGGGGGGGGACCCCACGAACATTCAGTACTTC.

To note about this clonotype: A much larger clone differs from this one at a single base, so this may be a read error. This rearrangement joins TRBV7-3 to TRBJ2-1; D ambiguous. The CDR3 covers 15 residues. Germline lookup yields CDR1 SGHTA and CDR2 FQGTGA. CDR3 nucleotides: TGTGCCAGCAGCTACAACATGGCGGCGAACAATGAGCGGTTCTTC. Translated, it gives CASSYNMAANNERFF. The full variable domain, completed using reference TRBV7-3 and TRBJ2-1, is GAGVSQTPSNKVTEKGKYVELRCDPISGHTALYWYRQSLGQGPEFLIYFQGTGAADDSGLPNDRFFAVRPEGSVSTLKIQRTERGDSAVYLCASSYNMAANNERFFGPGTRLTVL.

This clonotype was counted at least ten times. The chain is built from TRBV29-1 and TRBJ2-2; D remains unclear. This CDR3 region has 12 residues. Germline CDR1 SQVTM, CDR2 ANQGSEA. The V gene lost 6 bases and the J gene lost 4 bases, with 9 bases spanning the gap. The CDR3 sequence: CSVTGSTGELFF. The CDR3 DNA follows: TGCAGCGTAACGGGTTCCACCGGGGAGCTGTTTTTT.

This clonotype came up a few times. The chain employs TRBV12-3 or TRBV12-4 and TRBJ1-5, with a possible D match to TRBD1 (5 bases). The CDR3 is 13 residues long. Trimming left V 5 bases short and J 7 bases short, with 12 bases between. CDR3 nucleotides: TGTGCCAGCAGTGGACTTCGGGGCCAGCCCCAGCATTTT. This translates into CASSGLRGQPQHF.

This clonotype was detected many times. The chain combines TRBV7-2 with TRBJ2-7; no clear D. From germline, CDR1 is SGHTA and CDR2 FQGNSA. V was clipped by 4 bases and J by 4 bases, with 8 bases between them. The CDR3 runs to 12 residues. The DNA of the CDR3 is TGTGCCAGCAGCTCCCCAATGTACGAGCAGTACTTC. This encodes CASSSPMYEQYF. The complete variable domain, with remaining parts taken from reference TRBV7-2 and TRBJ2-7, reads GAGVSQSPSNKVTEKGKDVELRCDPISGHTALYWYRQSLGQGLEFLIYFQGNSAPDKSGLPSDRFSAERTGGSVSTLTIQRTQQEDSAVYLCASSSPMYEQYFGPGTRLTVT.

This clonotype occurred many times. The chain links TRBV7-9 to TRBJ1-5; D not certain. The CDR3 runs 14 residues. V was trimmed by 5 bases and J by 5 bases, leaving 13 bases between them. Germline CDR1 SEHNR, CDR2 FQNEAQ (reference sequence). The CDR3 DNA is TGTGCCAGCAGCCCGGGCGAAAGGGATCAGCCCCAGCATTTT. This sequence encodes CASSPGERDQPQHF. Full variable domain (outside the CDR3, taken from reference TRBV7-9 and TRBJ1-5): DTGVSQNPRHKITKRGQNVTFRCDPISEHNRLYWYRQTLGQGPEFLTYFQNEAQLEKSRLLSDRFSAERPKGSFSTLEIQRTEQGDSAMYLCASSPGERDQPQHFGDGTRLSIL.

The chain uses TRBV7-3 and TRBJ2-6, with a possible D match to TRBD2 (5 bases). CDR3 length equals 15 residues. The V gene's germline CDR1 is SGHTA and CDR2 FQGTGA. The germline V and J ends were trimmed by 2 bases and 2 bases, with 7 bases remaining between them. The CDR3 reads CASSLYGTGANVLTF. The CDR3 region has the DNA TGTGCCAGCAGCTTATACGGGACTGGGGCCAACGTCCTGACTTTC.

This chain links TRBV19 with TRBJ1-5, with 11 bases fitting TRBD1. CDR1 and CDR2 (germline): LNHDA, SQIVND (reference sequence). This CDR3 is built from 15 residues. Losses at the gene ends were 5 bases for V and 4 bases for J; bases not matched to a gene: 4. Here the CDR3 reads CASSVDRGRNQPQHF. CDR3 DNA: TGTGCCAGTAGTGTGGACAGGGGGCGAAATCAGCCCCAGCATTTT. Looking up the rest from reference TRBV19 and TRBJ1-5 gives the full variable domain: DGGITQSPKYLFRKEGQNVTLSCEQNLNHDAMYWYRQDPGQGLRLIYYSQIVNDFQKGDIAEGYSVSREKKESFPLTVTSAQKNPTAFYLCASSVDRGRNQPQHFGDGTRLSIL.

This clonotype was counted many times. This sequence joins TRBV10-3 and TRBJ2-1; a possible D gene is TRBD1 (6 bases). CDR1 and CDR2 (germline): ENHRY, SYGVKD. The V end was cut by 2 bases, the J end by 9 bases, with 20 bases between. The CDR3 consists of 16 residues. The CDR3 sequence is CAISEVRDTTWGEQFF. CDR3 coding DNA: TGTGCCATCAGTGAGGTCCGGGACACCACCTGGGGTGAGCAGTTCTTC.

The rearrangement uses TRBV29-1 and TRBJ2-1, with 7 positions matching TRBD1. Germline CDR1 reads SQVTM; CDR2 reads ANQGSEA. V lost 2 bases, J lost 6 bases, and 7 bases stayed unmatched. This CDR3 has 14 residues. The CDR3 region is CSVESRGQFNEQFF. DNA for the CDR3: TGCAGCGTTGAATCCCGGGGACAGTTCAATGAGCAGTTCTTC.

This clonotype was found many times. The rearrangement links TRBV7-9 to TRBJ2-3; D gene unclear. V was shortened by 1 base and J by 0 bases, with 8 bases between the two germline ends. Germline CDR1 is SEHNR and CDR2 is FQNEAQ (reference sequence). The CDR3 sequence is 15 residues long. CDR3 protein: CASSLDTYSTDTQYF. In DNA, the CDR3 is TGTGCCAGCAGCTTAGACACATACAGCACAGATACGCAGTATTTT.

The chain uses TRBV5-1 and TRBJ2-1; 8 bases are shared with TRBD2. With 5 bases clipped from V and 7 bases from J, the junction kept 11 bases outside the gene matches. Germline V gives CDR1 SGHRS, CDR2 YFSETQ. The CDR3 has 15 amino acids. The CDR3 DNA reads TGCGCCAGCAGTAAACTTGGCGGGGGGCCAAATGAGCAGTTCTTC. Its translation: CASSKLGGGPNEQFF.

This clonotype was recorded at least ten times. The gene calls are TRBV12-3 or TRBV12-4 and TRBJ2-2; tentatively, D is TRBD1 or TRBD2 (6 bases each). V shed 6 bases and J shed 0 bases, with 23 bases lying between them. This CDR3 is built from 19 residues. The CDR3 DNA is TGTGCCAGCAGCCCTTTCGCGGGACAACTTACCGCGAACACCGGGGAGCTGTTTTTT. This gives the protein CASSPFAGQLTANTGELFF.

This clonotype was seen at least ten times. V is TRBV10-3 and J is TRBJ2-1; 7 bases line up with TRBD1. The CDR3 has 13 residues. The V segment lost 2 bases and the J segment 6 bases; nucleotides outside the gene matches: 1. CDR1 is ENHRY and CDR2 is SYGVKD in the germline V gene. The CDR3 loop reads CAISEDRANEQFF. In nucleotides, the CDR3 is TGTGCCATCAGTGAGGACAGGGCCAATGAGCAGTTCTTC.

This chain joins TRBV20-1 and TRBJ1-1, with TRBD1 as a possible D gene (5 bases). The CDR3 length is 14 residues. Germline-derived CDR1 and CDR2 are DFQATT and SNEGSKA (reference sequence). The V end lost 1 base, the J end lost 1 base, and 10 bases lay between the germline ends. This chain's CDR3 is CSARARTKNTEAFF. CDR3 sequence (DNA): TGCAGTGCTAGAGCAAGGACAAAGAACACTGAAGCTTTCTTT.

The sample holds a few counts of this clonotype. J is TRBJ2-7 and V is TRBV29-1, with D possibly being TRBD1 (5 bases). This CDR3 contains 15 residues. The germline V gene encodes CDR1 SQVTM and CDR2 ANQGSEA. V lost 1 base and J 2 bases, leaving 15 bases between the germline ends. The CDR3, as DNA: TGCAGCGTTGAAGCTGGGTCAGGGATCCCCTACGAGCAGTACTTC. Translating gives CSVEAGSGIPYEQYF.

This clonotype was seen only a few times. The chain links TRBV2 to TRBJ2-7; TRBD1 might be the D (5 bases). The CDR3 is 15 residues long. The ends were cut back, 3 bases at V and 4 bases at J, with 16 bases in the middle. Germline V gene sequence: CDR1 SNHLY, CDR2 FYNNEI. This chain's CDR3 is CASSDRVSQSYEQYF. In DNA, the CDR3 is TGTGCCAGCAGTGACAGGGTTTCTCAATCTTACGAGCAGTACTTC.

This clonotype was detected ten times or more. The CDR3 loop is CASSLGGTHEKLFF. The CDR3 nucleotides are TGCGCCAGCAGCTTGGGGGGGACCCATGAAAAACTGTTTTTT. V is TRBV5-1 and J is TRBJ1-4; D might be TRBD1 (5 bases). Germline V CDR1 and CDR2: SGHRS, YFSETQ. The CDR3 runs to 14 residues. The ends were cut back, 0 bases at V and 6 bases at J, with 9 bases in the middle.

This clonotype was observed at least ten times. The chain has TRBV7-6 and TRBJ2-7; 9 bases fit TRBD2. Germline CDR1 reads SGHVS; CDR2 reads FNYEAQ. CDR3 length: 15 amino acids. The J segment lost 3 bases and the V segment lost 5 bases, leaving 8 bases of the junction unmatched. Written as DNA, the CDR3 is TGTGCCAGCAGCCCCCGGGGCGGGAGGGTCTACGAGCAGTACTTC. Translation gives CASSPRGGRVYEQYF.

V and J are TRBV25-1 and TRBJ1-2, with D tentatively TRBD1 (6 bases). V lost 6 bases, J lost 4 bases, and 12 bases lay in between. CDR1 is MGHDK, CDR2 SYGVNS, per germline. The CDR3 is 13 residues long. The CDR3 DNA is TGTGCCAGCAGACAAGACAGGTCCTATGGCTACACCTTC. This translates into CASRQDRSYGYTF.

The J gene is TRBJ1-2, the V gene TRBV5-5, with 12 bases matching TRBD1. J was trimmed by 5 bases and V by 0 bases; bases with no gene match: 5. The germline CDR1 and CDR2 sequences are SGHKS and YYEKEE (reference sequence). The CDR3 has 16 amino acids. CDR3: CASSLAGQGALYGYTF. For the CDR3, the DNA is TGTGCCAGCAGCTTGGCGGGACAGGGGGCCCTTTATGGCTACACCTTC.

This clonotype was detected ten times or more. The chain joins TRBV6-5 to TRBJ2-2; TRBD1 matches 10 bases. CDR3 length: 18 residues. The germline V gene encodes CDR1 MNHEY and CDR2 SVGAGI. J was trimmed by 7 bases and V by 2 bases; bases with no gene match: 13. The CDR3 region is CASSYVGGDRGRVGELFF. Here the CDR3 DNA reads TGTGCCAGCAGTTACGTGGGGGGAGACAGGGGGCGTGTCGGGGAGCTGTTTTTT.

The chain employs TRBV10-1 and TRBJ2-1; possible D gene TRBD2, 6 bases. V lost 0 bases to trimming and J lost 0 bases, with 15 bases between them. Germline lookup yields CDR1 WNHNN and CDR2 SYGVQD (reference sequence). This CDR3 spans 18 amino acids. The CDR3: CASSESMTGLSSYNEQFF. The CDR3 region has the DNA TGCGCCAGCAGTGAGTCGATGACGGGACTGAGCTCCTACAATGAGCAGTTCTTC.

This clonotype was picked up a small number of times. The chain uses TRBV7-8 and TRBJ2-5, with D possibly being TRBD1 (5 bases). CDR1 is SGHVS, CDR2 FQNEAQ, per germline. This CDR3 region has 17 residues. Trimming removed 5 bases at V and 5 bases at J, with 24 bases between. CDR3 bases: TGTGCCAGCAGCCCCCTCGACGGATTGGGGAACAGGGAGACCCAGTACTTC. Protein product: CASSPLDGLGNRETQYF.

This clonotype has more than one count but fewer than ten. This rearrangement joins TRBV7-2 to TRBJ2-1, with 10 bases lining up with TRBD2. This CDR3 is built from 17 residues. In germline, CDR1 is SGHTA, CDR2 FQGNSA. Trimming took 1 base from V and 8 from J; bases not matched to a gene: 11. The chain's CDR3 is CASSLEWWASGSHEQFF. As DNA, the CDR3 is TGTGCCAGCAGCTTAGAATGGTGGGCTAGCGGGAGCCATGAGCAGTTCTTC.